Given below is one T cell receptor (beta chain) in context. Membership in each cohort depended on participant-reported clinical history. Cohort 3 recovery required two negative PCRs, clearance, or symptom resolution. This specimen comes from a study of blood T cell repertoires in COVID-19. Study-wide background: The United States, Italy and Spain were the sources of the acute and convalescent COVID-19 samples.

The CDR3 sequence is 16 residues long. With V trimmed by 1 base and J by 6 bases, 10 bases remained unmatched. Germline V gene sequence: CDR1 SGHVS, CDR2 FQNEAQ. Only in-frame clones appear in the TCRdb table, and some are missing; sequencing was by immunoSEQ multiplex PCR. In the table there are approximately 200,000 clones, approximately 80% of which are singletons. The sequence was obtained from a man aged 35-49 years who had recovered from COVID-19. The sequenced sample consisted of PBMCs or T cells enriched from blood (not recorded which). This chain uses TRBV7-8 with TRBJ2-7; the match to TRBD2 covers 9 bases. CDR3 sequence: CASSLVGAGGPVEQYF. CDR3 bases: TGTGCCAGCAGCTTAGTGGGGGCGGGAGGGCCAGTCGAGCAGTACTTC.